The rows below give T cell receptor beta chains drawn from one sample of a study of control samples from healthy donors and cancer patients. Profiled with immunoSEQ multiplex PCR; TCRdb holds only in-frame clones, not every one. Of just over 90,000 clones listed, approximately 90% were seen once; the top ten hold roughly 1.3%. The sample was blood. These TCRs come from a woman aged 45-60 years in good health. Both conserved end residues are part of each CDR3. The D gene is left open where the match is weak. Expanded clones are given a class, and other clones once, few, many or no size at all.

clone_size	v_call	d_call	j_call	cdr3_aa	cdr3_nt
few	TRBV4-1	TRBD1	TRBJ1-1	CASSRPPLRNSGQGKIRTEAFF	TGCGCCAGCAGCCGCCCCCCACTTCGGAATTCGGGACAGGGGAAAATTCGCACTGAAGCTTTCTTT
-	TRBV19	-	TRBJ1-4	CASSRDGWGEKLFF	TGTGCCAGTAGTCGCGACGGCTGGGGGGAAAAACTGTTTTTT
-	TRBV7-2	TRBD1	TRBJ1-1	CASRTTGVGDTEAFF	TGTGCCAGCAGAACTACAGGGGTAGGCGACACTGAAGCTTTCTTT
-	TRBV7-8	-	TRBJ1-5	CASSLIAQPQHF	TGTGCCAGCAGCTTAATAGCTCAGCCCCAGCATTTT
-	TRBV24-1	TRBD2	TRBJ2-1	CATSASPAGVGGNEQFF	TGTGCCACCAGTGCCTCCCCGGCGGGGGTGGGGGGCAATGAGCAGTTCTTC
few	TRBV6-6	-	TRBJ1-3	CASSQRSGNTIYF	TGTGCCAGCAGTCAACGCTCTGGAAACACCATATATTTT
-	TRBV4-3	-	TRBJ1-4	CASSQEWGGQGSEKLFF	TGCGCCAGCAGCCAAGAATGGGGTGGGCAGGGGTCGGAAAAACTGTTTTTT
-	TRBV6-4	-	TRBJ1-3	CASSGRDAPRTIYF	TGTGCCAGCAGTGGCCGGGACGCCCCTCGCACCATATATTTT
once	TRBV19	-	TRBJ1-6	CASSRSGTTLSSYNSPLHF	TGTGCCAGTAGTAGGTCTGGGACAACGTTGAGCTCCTATAATTCACCCCTCCACTTT
once	TRBV18	-	TRBJ1-5	CASTAGNSQPQHF	TGTGCCAGCACCGCAGGGAATAGTCAGCCCCAGCATTTT
-	TRBV5-4	TRBD2	TRBJ2-3	CASSLGLAEGTDTQYF	TGTGCCAGCAGCTTGGGGCTAGCGGAGGGGACGGATACGCAGTATTTT
-	TRBV19	TRBD1	TRBJ2-7	CASSDRGGAEQYF	TGTGCCAGTAGTGACAGGGGGGGCGCCGAGCAGTACTTC
-	TRBV29-1	-	TRBJ1-2	CSVGRDTNNYGYTF	TGCAGCGTTGGTCGGGACACCAATAACTATGGCTACACCTTC
-	TRBV5-4	TRBD1	TRBJ2-7	CASSLAGRGREQYF	TGTGCCAGCAGCTTGGCCGGCAGGGGGCGCGAGCAGTACTTC
-	TRBV7-2	-	TRBJ2-7	CASSPGGLGSYEQYF	TGTGCCAGCAGCCCCGGGGGGCTGGGCTCCTACGAGCAGTACTTC
-	TRBV2	TRBD1	TRBJ2-7	CASSEITGGRQYF	TGTGCCAGCAGTGAAATAACAGGGGGCCGGCAGTACTTC
-	TRBV6-2/TRBV6-3	-	TRBJ1-3	CASGSSGNTIYF	TGTGCCAGCGGTTCCTCTGGAAACACCATATATTTT
-	TRBV6-6	-	TRBJ1-6	CASSYPDRNSPLHF	TGTGCCAGCAGTTACCCCGACAGAAATTCACCCCTCCACTTT
-	TRBV11-2	TRBD1	TRBJ2-7	CASNRDSYEQYF	TGTGCCAGCAACCGGGACAGCTACGAGCAGTACTTC
-	TRBV5-6	-	TRBJ2-7	CASSLAGREFAQYF	TGTGCCAGCAGCTTGGCCGGCAGGGAGTTCGCGCAGTACTTC
-	TRBV9	-	TRBJ2-1	CASSPGTSPYYNEQFF	TGTGCCAGCAGCCCAGGGACTTCTCCCTACTACAATGAGCAGTTCTTC
-	TRBV4-2	TRBD2	TRBJ2-3	CASSQGTSVSDTQYF	TGTGCCAGCAGCCAAGGGACTAGCGTCTCAGATACGCAGTATTTT
-	TRBV7-2	TRBD1	TRBJ1-1	CASSWGQGGNTEAFF	TGTGCCAGCAGCTGGGGACAGGGCGGCAACACTGAAGCTTTCTTT
-	TRBV27	TRBD2	TRBJ2-5	CASSFQTSGGGRETQYF	TGTGCCAGCAGTTTTCAGACTAGCGGAGGGGGGAGAGAGACCCAGTACTTC
-	TRBV11-3	TRBD2	TRBJ2-1	CASSLALAGSEQFF	TGTGCCAGCAGCTTAGCCTTAGCGGGGTCTGAGCAGTTCTTC
-	TRBV12-5	TRBD2	TRBJ2-3	CASSWREVTDTQYF	TGTGCTAGTTCCTGGCGGGAGGTCACAGATACGCAGTATTTT
-	TRBV6-2/TRBV6-3	-	TRBJ2-7	CASSYSLSQGHYYEQYF	TGTGCCAGCAGTTACTCGCTTTCCCAGGGACACTACTACGAGCAGTACTTC
-	TRBV28	-	TRBJ2-6	CASSPGTGFSGANVLTF	TGTGCCAGCAGTCCCGGAACAGGTTTCTCTGGGGCCAACGTCCTGACTTTC
-	TRBV6-1	TRBD1	TRBJ1-2	CASSDPRAGGLNYGYTF	TGTGCCAGCAGTGACCCTAGGGCAGGGGGCCTAAACTATGGCTACACCTTC
-	TRBV11-3	-	TRBJ1-1	CASSRNTEAFF	TGTGCCAGCAGCCGTAACACTGAAGCTTTCTTT
-	TRBV19	-	TRBJ1-1	CASSINRGGSGDEAFF	TGTGCCAGTAGTATAAATCGCGGGGGAAGTGGAGATGAAGCTTTCTTT
-	TRBV11-3	-	TRBJ2-7	CASSSQLKYEQYF	TGTGCCAGCAGCTCCCAACTTAAGTACGAGCAGTACTTC
-	TRBV18	-	TRBJ2-3	CASSPGSRPSTDTQYF	TGTGCCAGCTCACCAGGTAGCAGACCAAGCACAGATACGCAGTATTTT
-	TRBV11-2	TRBD1	TRBJ1-2	CASRPTGRVGYGYTF	TGTGCCAGCAGACCGACAGGGCGGGTGGGCTATGGCTACACCTTC
-	TRBV6-6	TRBD2	TRBJ2-5	CASSAGGTSGGAAQYF	TGTGCCAGCAGTGCCGGCGGGACTAGCGGAGGGGCGGCCCAGTACTTC
-	TRBV12-3/TRBV12-4	-	TRBJ1-2	CASSFKDDYGYTF	TGTGCCAGCAGTTTCAAGGATGACTATGGCTACACCTTC
-	TRBV19	TRBD2	TRBJ2-2	CASTAPGLAGVPGELFF	TGTGCCAGTACCGCCCCGGGGTTAGCGGGAGTCCCCGGGGAGCTGTTTTTT
once	TRBV4-1	-	TRBJ2-3	CASSRSGETGETQYF	TGCGCCAGCAGCCGCTCGGGGGAAACTGGGGAGACGCAGTATTTT
-	TRBV28	-	TRBJ1-1	CASRDQGYMNTEAFF	TGTGCCAGCAGGGACCAGGGTTACATGAACACTGAAGCTTTCTTT
-	TRBV7-3	-	TRBJ2-1	CASSLTIGGEQFF	TGTGCCAGCAGCTTAACGATAGGCGGCGAGCAGTTCTTC
-	TRBV7-2	TRBD2	TRBJ2-7	CASSLRTGTSGRAYEQYF	TGTGCCAGCAGCTTAAGAACCGGGACTAGCGGGAGGGCCTACGAGCAGTACTTC
-	TRBV18	TRBD1	TRBJ1-6	CASSPQGASYNSPLHF	TGTGCCAGCTCACCTCAGGGGGCCTCCTATAATTCACCCCTCCACTTT
-	TRBV6-2/TRBV6-3	-	TRBJ1-5	CASSFSGNQPQHF	TGTGCCAGCAGTTTCAGCGGCAATCAGCCCCAGCATTTT
-	TRBV2	TRBD1	TRBJ2-1	CASNLMGQGRIALFF	TGTGCCAGCAACCTGATGGGACAGGGACGTATAGCGCTGTTCTTC
-	TRBV6-5	TRBD2	TRBJ2-3	CASRTGGASDTQYF	TGTGCCAGCAGGACGGGGGGGGCCTCAGATACGCAGTATTTT
-	TRBV7-2	TRBD1	TRBJ2-5	CASSPRGQQETQYF	TGTGCCAGCAGCCCCAGGGGGCAGCAAGAGACCCAGTACTTC
-	TRBV24-1	-	TRBJ2-1	CATSRGHSYNEQFF	TGTGCCACCTCTAGGGGACATAGTTACAATGAGCAGTTCTTC
-	TRBV29-1	-	TRBJ2-1	CSVADGRSYNEQFF	TGCAGCGTTGCCGACGGGCGCTCCTACAATGAGCAGTTCTTC
-	TRBV7-9	-	TRBJ1-4	CASSPDQTGWEEKLFF	TGTGCCAGCAGCCCAGATCAGACAGGCTGGGAAGAAAAACTGTTTTTT
-	TRBV4-3	-	TRBJ2-7	CASSQGGQKNYEQYF	TGCGCCAGCAGCCAAGGGGGCCAGAAAAACTACGAGCAGTACTTC
-	TRBV6-5	-	TRBJ2-7	CASSSGDAYEQYF	TGTGCCAGCAGTTCCGGGGACGCCTACGAGCAGTACTTC
once	TRBV7-2	-	TRBJ1-2	CASSERGGAPNYGYTF	TGTGCCAGCAGCGAAAGGGGAGGAGCCCCTAACTATGGCTACACCTTC
-	TRBV3-1/TRBV3-2	-	TRBJ1-1	CASSPDWGVAFF	TGTGCCAGCAGCCCAGATTGGGGTGTAGCTTTCTTT
-	TRBV28	TRBD2	TRBJ2-2	CASSSPGGGGARTGELFF	TGTGCCAGCAGTTCGCCCGGCGGGGGGGGCGCAAGGACCGGGGAGCTGTTTTTT